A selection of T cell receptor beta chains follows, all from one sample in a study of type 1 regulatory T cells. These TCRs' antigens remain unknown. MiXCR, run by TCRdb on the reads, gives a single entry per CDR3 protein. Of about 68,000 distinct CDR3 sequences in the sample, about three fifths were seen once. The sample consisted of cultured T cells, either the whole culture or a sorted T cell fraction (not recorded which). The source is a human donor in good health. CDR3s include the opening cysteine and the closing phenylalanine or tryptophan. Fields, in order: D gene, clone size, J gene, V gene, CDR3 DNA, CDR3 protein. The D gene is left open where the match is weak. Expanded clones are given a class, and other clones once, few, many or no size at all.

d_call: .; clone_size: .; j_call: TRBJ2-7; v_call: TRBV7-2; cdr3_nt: TGTGCCAGCAGCTTACGTCCGGGGAGCTACGAGCAGTACTTC; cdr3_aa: CASSLRPGSYEQYF
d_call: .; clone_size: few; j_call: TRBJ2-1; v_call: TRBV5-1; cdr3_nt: TGCGCCAGCAGCTCAATGCCTAGCATTAGCTCCTACAATGAGCAGTTCTTC; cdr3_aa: CASSSMPSISSYNEQFF
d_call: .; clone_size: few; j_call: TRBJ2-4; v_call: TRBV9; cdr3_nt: TGTGCCAGCAGCGTTTCGAGCCAGGGGTTAAACATTCAGTACTTC; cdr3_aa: CASSVSSQGLNIQYF
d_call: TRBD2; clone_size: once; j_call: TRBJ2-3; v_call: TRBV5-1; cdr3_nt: TGCGCCAGCAGCTTGGACTCCCTAGCGGGAAAAACTTCCGATACGCAGTATTTT; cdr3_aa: CASSLDSLAGKTSDTQYF
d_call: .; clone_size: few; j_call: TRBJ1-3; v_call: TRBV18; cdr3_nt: TGTGCCAGCTCCGGGACGCATCTCTCTGGAAACACCATATATTTT; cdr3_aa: CASSGTHLSGNTIYF
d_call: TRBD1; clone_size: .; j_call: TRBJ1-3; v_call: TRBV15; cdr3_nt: TGTGCCACCAGCAGAGTGAAAGGGACAGGACCTGGAAACACCATATATTTT; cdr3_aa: CATSRVKGTGPGNTIYF
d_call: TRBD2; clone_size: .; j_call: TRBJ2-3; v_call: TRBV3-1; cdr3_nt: TGTGCCAGCAGCCTTGGACTAGCGGGAGGGCCATATACGCAGTATTTT; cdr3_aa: CASSLGLAGGPYTQYF
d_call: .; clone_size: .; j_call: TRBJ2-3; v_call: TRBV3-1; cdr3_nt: TGTGCCAGCAGCCAAGATCTGGGGGGCTCGGATACGCAGTATTTT; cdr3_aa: CASSQDLGGSDTQYF
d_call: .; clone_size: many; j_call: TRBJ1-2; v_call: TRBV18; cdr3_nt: TGTGCCAGCTCACCGAGCCAGACTAACTATGGCTACACCTTC; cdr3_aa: CASSPSQTNYGYTF
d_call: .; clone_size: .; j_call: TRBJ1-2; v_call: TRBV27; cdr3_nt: TGTGCCAGCAGTTTAAACAGCCGAGGAGGCTACACCTTC; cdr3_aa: CASSLNSRGGYTF
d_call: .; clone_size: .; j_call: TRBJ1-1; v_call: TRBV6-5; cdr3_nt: TGTGCCAGCAGTTACGGGGGGTACACTGAAGCTTTCTTT; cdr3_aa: CASSYGGYTEAFF
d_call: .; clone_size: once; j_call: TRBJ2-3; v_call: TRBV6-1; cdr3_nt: TGTGCCAGCGTACGGGAGAGTTATAGAGATACGCAGTATTTT; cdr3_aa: CASVRESYRDTQYF
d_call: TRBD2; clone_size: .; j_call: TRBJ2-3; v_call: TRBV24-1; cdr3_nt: TGTGCCACCAGTGAGTCCGGGACTAGCGCCCTCAACACAGATACGCAGTATTTT; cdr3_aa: CATSESGTSALNTDTQYF
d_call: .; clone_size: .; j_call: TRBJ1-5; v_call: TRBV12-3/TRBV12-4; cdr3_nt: TGTGCCAGCACCCCTTCTTATAGCAATCAGCCCCAGCATTTT; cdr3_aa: CASTPSYSNQPQHF
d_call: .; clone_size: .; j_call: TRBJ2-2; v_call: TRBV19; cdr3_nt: TGTGCCTCCCGGGCCGTTTTCCCCGGGGAGCTGTTTTTT; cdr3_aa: CASRAVFPGELFF
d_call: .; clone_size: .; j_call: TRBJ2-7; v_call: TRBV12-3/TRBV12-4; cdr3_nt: TGTGCCAGCAGCCCCCAGGAGGGAGTCGGTTACGAGCAGTACTTC; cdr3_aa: CASSPQEGVGYEQYF
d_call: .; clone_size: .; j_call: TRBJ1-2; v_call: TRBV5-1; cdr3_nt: TGCGCCAGCAGCAAGGGAGCCTCCTTCCGCTACACCTTC; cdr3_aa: CASSKGASFRYTF
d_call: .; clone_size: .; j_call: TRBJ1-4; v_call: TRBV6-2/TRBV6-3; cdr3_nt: TGTGCCAGCGGCGACAGCCCAGGATATGAAAAACTGTTTTTT; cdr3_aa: CASGDSPGYEKLFF
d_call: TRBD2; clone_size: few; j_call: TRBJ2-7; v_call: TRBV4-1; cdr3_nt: TGCGCCAGCAGCCAAGCTGATACTAGCGGAACCTCCTACGAGCAGTACTTC; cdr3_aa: CASSQADTSGTSYEQYF
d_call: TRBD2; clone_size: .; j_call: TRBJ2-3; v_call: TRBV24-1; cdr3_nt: TGTGCCACCAGCGAACCACTAGCGGTTGTTGGAGATACGCAGTATTTT; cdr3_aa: CATSEPLAVVGDTQYF
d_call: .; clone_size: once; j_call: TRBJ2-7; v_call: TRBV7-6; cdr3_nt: TGTGCCAGCAGCTTGGGCTCCCCATCAATCTACGAGCAGTACTTC; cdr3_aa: CASSLGSPSIYEQYF
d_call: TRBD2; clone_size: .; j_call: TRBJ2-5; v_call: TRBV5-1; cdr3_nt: TGCGCCAGCAGTAGCGGGAGTGGAGAAGAGACCCAGTACTTC; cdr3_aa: CASSSGSGEETQYF
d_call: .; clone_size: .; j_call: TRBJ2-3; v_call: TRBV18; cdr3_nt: TGTGCCAGCTCACCTGTATCGCGACCTAGCACAGATACGCAGTATTTT; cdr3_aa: CASSPVSRPSTDTQYF
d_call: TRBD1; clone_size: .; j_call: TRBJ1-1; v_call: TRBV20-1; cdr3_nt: TGCAGTGCTAGAGATGAGGACAGGGGTGGCACTGAAGCTTTCTTT; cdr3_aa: CSARDEDRGGTEAFF
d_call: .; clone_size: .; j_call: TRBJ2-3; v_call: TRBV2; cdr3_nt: TGTGCCAGCACCCCCCTACAGACCACAGATACGCAGTATTTT; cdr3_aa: CASTPLQTTDTQYF
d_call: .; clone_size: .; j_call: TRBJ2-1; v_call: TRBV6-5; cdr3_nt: TGTGCCAGCAGTTACTCGACTGCAGGGGCGGCCTACAATGAGCAGTTCTTC; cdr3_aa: CASSYSTAGAAYNEQFF
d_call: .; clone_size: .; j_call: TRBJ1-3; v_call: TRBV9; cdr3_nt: TGTGCCAGCAGCGTACTCGGGCTAGGCGCTGGAAACACCATATATTTT; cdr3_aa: CASSVLGLGAGNTIYF
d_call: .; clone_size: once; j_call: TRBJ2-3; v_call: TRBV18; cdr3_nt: TGTGCCAGCTCATCAGTGCCTGAGGGTACGCAGTATTTT; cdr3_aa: CASSSVPEGTQYF
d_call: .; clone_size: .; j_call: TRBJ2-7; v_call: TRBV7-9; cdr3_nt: TGTGCCAGCAGCTTCGGGGATCGCAGGTACGAGCAGTACTTC; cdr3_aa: CASSFGDRRYEQYF
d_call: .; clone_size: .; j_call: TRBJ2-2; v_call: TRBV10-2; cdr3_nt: TGCGCCAGCAGTGAGCGGCACCCGGAGATAACCGGGGAGCTGTTTTTT; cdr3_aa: CASSERHPEITGELFF
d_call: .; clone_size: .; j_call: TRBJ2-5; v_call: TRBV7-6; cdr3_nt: TGTGCCAGCAGCTTTCTATTTGGAGAGACCCAGTACTTC; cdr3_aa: CASSFLFGETQYF
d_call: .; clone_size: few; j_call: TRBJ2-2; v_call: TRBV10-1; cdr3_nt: TGCGCCAGCAGTGAAGGACATCCTATCACCGGGGAGCTGTTTTTT; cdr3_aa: CASSEGHPITGELFF
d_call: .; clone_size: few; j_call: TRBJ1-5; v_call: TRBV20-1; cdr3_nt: TGCAGTGCTAGAGGGGCGGGGACATCGCACAATCAGCCCCAGCATTTT; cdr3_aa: CSARGAGTSHNQPQHF
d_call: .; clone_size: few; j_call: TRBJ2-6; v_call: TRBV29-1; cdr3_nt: TGCAGCGTTGTAGGGGTTTCCTCTGGGGCCAACGTCCTGACTTTC; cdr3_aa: CSVVGVSSGANVLTF
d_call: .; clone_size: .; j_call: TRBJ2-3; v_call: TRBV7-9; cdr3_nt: TGTGCCAGCGGGCAGGGGGGTGTAGATACGCAGTATTTT; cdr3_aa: CASGQGGVDTQYF
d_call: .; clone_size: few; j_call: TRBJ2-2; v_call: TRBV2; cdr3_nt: TGTGCCAGCCAGTTTAGCAGAAACACCGGGGAGCTGTTTTTT; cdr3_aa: CASQFSRNTGELFF
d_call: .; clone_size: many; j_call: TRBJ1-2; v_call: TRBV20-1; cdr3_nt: TGCAGTGCTAGTGACATGACTAACTATGGCTACACCTTC; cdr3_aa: CSASDMTNYGYTF
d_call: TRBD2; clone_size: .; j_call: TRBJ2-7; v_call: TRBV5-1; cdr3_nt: TGCGCCAGCAGCTTTGGCAGGGTTAGGACTAGACCTCTCTACGAGCAGTACTTC; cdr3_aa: CASSFGRVRTRPLYEQYF
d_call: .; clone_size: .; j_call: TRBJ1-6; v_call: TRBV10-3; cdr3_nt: TGTGCCTCCACAGGACAGCCAGAACGTTCACCCCTCCACTTT; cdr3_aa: CASTGQPERSPLHF
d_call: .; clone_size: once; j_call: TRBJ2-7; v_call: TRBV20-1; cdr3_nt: TGCAGTGCTGGGCGTGACCAGTCCGAGCAGTACTTC; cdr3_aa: CSAGRDQSEQYF